The 9 T cell receptor beta chains listed next were all sequenced from one sample in a study of T cells in Graves' hyperthyroidism and ophthalmopathy. TCR beta CDR3 sequences were amplified from RNA transcripts. HTBI primers were employed in a first-round RT-PCR of the TCR CDR3. TCRdb called the multiplex PCR reads again in MiXCR, with one record for every CDR3 protein. This sample has about 250,000 distinct CDR3 sequences, with roughly 22% found just once. Specimen: blood. These receptors were obtained from a woman in her forties with Graves' ophthalmopathy.

This clonotype has at least ten counts. The chain recombines TRBV6-1 with TRBJ2-5, with a tentative D call TRBD2 (6 bases). Germline V gene data show CDR1 as MNHNS and CDR2 as SASEGT. V dropped 5 bases and J dropped 5 bases, with 9 bases sitting between them. CDR3 length equals 12 residues. The CDR3 is CASSRLVETQYF. In DNA form, the CDR3 reads TGTGCCAGCAGTAGACTAGTGGAGACCCAGTACTTC.

Ten or more counts support this clonotype. The chain recombines TRBV4-2 with TRBJ2-2; 7 bases fit TRBD2. After removal of 3 bases from V and 2 bases from J, the junction contained 3 bases not matched to a gene. Germline values: CDR1 LGHNA, CDR2 YNFKEQ. This CDR3 has 15 residues. The CDR3 loop is CASSQASGNTGELFF. CDR3 coding DNA: TGTGCCAGCAGCCAGGCTAGCGGTAACACCGGGGAGCTGTTTTTT.

This clonotype was observed many times. This may arise from a read error, as a much more abundant clone is one base away. V usage is TRBV7-2 and J usage is TRBJ2-5; D remains unclear. Trimming shortened V by 1 base and J by 3 bases, and 12 bases separated the two germline ends. Germline V gives CDR1 SGHTA, CDR2 FQGNSA. The CDR3 sequence is 15 residues long. The DNA of the CDR3 is TGTGCCAGCAGCTTAGGGGGAATAGGGAAAGAGACCCAGTACTTC. Its protein is CASSLGGIGKETQYF.

This clonotype was seen repeatedly, ten times or more. The V call is TRBV6-1, the J call TRBJ2-7; 10 nucleotides match TRBD2. V was pared by 10 bases and J by 1 base, with 7 bases of the junction left unmatched. There are 14 residues in the CDR3. Germline V gene sequence: CDR1 MNHNS, CDR2 SASEGT. CDR3 residues: CAIPGLANSYEQYF. The CDR3 DNA reads TGTGCCATCCCGGGACTAGCGAATTCCTACGAGCAGTACTTC.

At least ten counts were recorded for this clonotype. An end of the junction does not agree with germline; a read error may underlie this. The genes are TRBV20-1 and TRBJ2-7, with D unclear. The CDR3 is 11 residues long. Germline V gives CDR1 DFQATT, CDR2 SNEGSKA (reference sequence). CDR3 sequence reads: CSARALGEQYF. CDR3 nucleotides: TGCAGTGCCAGAGCCTTGGGCGAGCAGTACTTC.

The V call is TRBV20-1, the J call TRBJ1-5; D not resolved. This CDR3 comprises 13 residues. Trimming shortened V by 1 base and J by 1 base, and 5 bases separated the two germline ends. CDR1 and CDR2 (germline): DFQATT, SNEGSKA (reference sequence). CDR3 in DNA: TGCAGTGCTAGAGTCGGGAGCAATCAGCCCCAGCATTTT. Protein: CSARVGSNQPQHF.

Turning to this clonotype: A single base separates this from a much larger clone, so it may be a read error. The rearrangement joins TRBV28 to TRBJ2-5; D is undetermined. The germline V gene has CDR1 MDHEN and CDR2 SYDVKM. The CDR3 spans 14 residues. V was trimmed by 5 bases and J by 5 bases, leaving 15 bases between them. The CDR3 protein is CASSLTGSWETQYF. The DNA for the CDR3 is TGTGCCAGCAGTCTTACCGGGTCTTGGGAGACCCAGTACTTC.

This clonotype was picked up many times. The CDR3 DNA reads as TGTGCCAGCAGTTCTCAGGGGACTGAAGCTTTCTTT. This sequence encodes CASSSQGTEAFF. V usage is TRBV28 and J usage is TRBJ1-1, with D possibly matching TRBD1 (6 bases). The germline V gene has CDR1 MDHEN and CDR2 SYDVKM. V was shortened by 4 bases and J by 5 bases, with 8 bases between the two germline ends. The CDR3 has 12 residues.

On this clonotype: The germline gene is not matched at one end of the junction; a read error may be the cause. V gene TRBV20-1 combines with J gene TRBJ2-1; a weak D match, TRBD1 (6 bases). Germline V CDR1 and CDR2: DFQATT, SNEGSKA (reference sequence). The length of the CDR3 is 11 residues. CDR3 loop: CSGGLNNGQFF. CDR3 coding DNA: TGCAGTGGGGGGCTTAACAATGGGCAGTTCTTC.